This entry features one TCR beta chain sequence. The data belong to a study of blood T cell repertoires in COVID-19. Study-wide background: Samples representing acute and convalescent COVID-19 were sourced from the United States, Italy and Spain. Nucleic acid was either cDNA or gDNA, and it came from T cells, B-cell-depleted T cells, or PBMCs.

In the study's own analysis: Estimation of nucleated cell counts was performed using reference gene primer amplification. The method was immunoSEQ multiplex PCR; TCRdb's version includes in-frame clones alone and lacks a portion of them. D and trimming come from the DNA, and the V and J calls and clone size come from that table. The sample has 100,000 to 150,000 clones, 79% seen once. Germline values: CDR1 LGHDT, CDR2 YNNKEL (reference sequence). The junction had 9 bases not matched to a gene; V was cut back by 4 bases and J by 5 bases. The CDR3 has 15 amino acids. Source material: peripheral blood. The chain combines TRBV3-1 (or the pseudogene TRBV3-2) with TRBJ2-3, with 7 bases identical to TRBD2. The sequence came from a man in his forties with active or convalescent COVID-19. The CDR3 region is CASSRKYRGVDTQYF. DNA for the CDR3: TGTGCCAGCAGCCGAAAATACCGGGGGGTAGATACGCAGTATTTT.